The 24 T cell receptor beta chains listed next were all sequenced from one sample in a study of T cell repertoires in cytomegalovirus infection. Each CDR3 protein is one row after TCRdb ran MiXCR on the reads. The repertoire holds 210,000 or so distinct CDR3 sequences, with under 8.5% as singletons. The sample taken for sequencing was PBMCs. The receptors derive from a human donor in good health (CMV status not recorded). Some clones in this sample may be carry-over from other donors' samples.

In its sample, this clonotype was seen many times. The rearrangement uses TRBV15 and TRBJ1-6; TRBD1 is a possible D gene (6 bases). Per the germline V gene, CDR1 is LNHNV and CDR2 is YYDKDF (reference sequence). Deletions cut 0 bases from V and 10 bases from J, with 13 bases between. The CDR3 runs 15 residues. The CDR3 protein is CATSRDQGPGSPLHF. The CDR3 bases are TGTGCCACCAGCAGAGATCAGGGGCCGGGCTCACCCCTCCACTTT.

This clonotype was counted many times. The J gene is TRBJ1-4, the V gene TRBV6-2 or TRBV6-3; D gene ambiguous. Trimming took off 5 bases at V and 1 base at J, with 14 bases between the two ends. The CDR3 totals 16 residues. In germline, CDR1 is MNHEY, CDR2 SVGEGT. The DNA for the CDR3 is TGTGCCAGCAGTACCTATCGGACCGAAACTAATGAAAAACTGTTTTTT. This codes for CASSTYRTETNEKLFF.

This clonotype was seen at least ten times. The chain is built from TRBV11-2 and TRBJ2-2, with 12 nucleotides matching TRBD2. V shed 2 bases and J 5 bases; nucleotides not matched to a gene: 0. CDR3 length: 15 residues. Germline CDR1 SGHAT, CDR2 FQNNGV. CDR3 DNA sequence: TGTGCCAGCAGCTTAACTAGCGGGGGGACCGGGGAGCTGTTTTTT. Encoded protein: CASSLTSGGTGELFF.

DNA for the CDR3: TGTGCCAGCCTTAAGGCCTTCACAGATACGCAGTATTTT. It yields the protein CASLKAFTDTQYF. The chain carries TRBV6-2 or TRBV6-3 and TRBJ2-3; D is unresolved. CDR3 length: 13 residues. The germline CDR1 and CDR2 sequences are MNHEY and SVGEGT. The V end was cut by 8 bases, the J end by 2 bases, with 11 bases between.

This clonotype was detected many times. CDR3 nucleotide sequence: TGCGCCAGCAGCTTCCCCGAGGAGGGAACGATCAATGAGCAGTTCTTC. It specifies CASSFPEEGTINEQFF. The chain is built from TRBV5-1 and TRBJ2-1; tentatively, D is TRBD2 (6 bases). This CDR3 spans 16 amino acids. Germline loops: CDR1 SGHRS, CDR2 YFSETQ. V shed 2 bases and J shed 6 bases, with 18 bases lying between them.

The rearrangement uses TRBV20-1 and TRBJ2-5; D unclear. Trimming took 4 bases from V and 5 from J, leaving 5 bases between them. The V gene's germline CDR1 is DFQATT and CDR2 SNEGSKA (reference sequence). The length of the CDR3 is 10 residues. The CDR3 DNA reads TGCAGTGCTACGCGGGAGACCCAGTACTTC. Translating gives CSATRETQYF.

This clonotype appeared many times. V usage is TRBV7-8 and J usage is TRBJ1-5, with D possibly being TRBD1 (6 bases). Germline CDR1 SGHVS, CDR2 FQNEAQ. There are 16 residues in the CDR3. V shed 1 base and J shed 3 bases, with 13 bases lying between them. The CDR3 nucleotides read TGTGCCAGCAGCTTAGGTGCGGGACACAACAATCAGCCCCAGCATTTT. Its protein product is CASSLGAGHNNQPQHF.

CDR3 sequence reads: CSVGWQTNNQAFF. CDR3 DNA: TGCAGCGTAGGGTGGCAGACGAACAATCAAGCTTTCTTT. The chain has TRBV29-1 and TRBJ1-1; D is uncertain. V lost 6 bases and J 9 bases, leaving 20 bases between the germline ends. This CDR3 has 13 amino acids. Germline V gene lookup returns CDR1 SQVTM and CDR2 ANQGSEA.

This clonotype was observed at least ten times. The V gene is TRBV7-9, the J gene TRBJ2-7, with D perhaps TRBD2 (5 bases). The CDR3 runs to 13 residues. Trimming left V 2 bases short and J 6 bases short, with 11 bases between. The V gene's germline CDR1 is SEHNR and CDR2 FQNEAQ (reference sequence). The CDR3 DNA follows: TGTGCCAGCAGCTTATCGGGCCGGGGCGAGCAGTACTTC. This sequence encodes CASSLSGRGEQYF.

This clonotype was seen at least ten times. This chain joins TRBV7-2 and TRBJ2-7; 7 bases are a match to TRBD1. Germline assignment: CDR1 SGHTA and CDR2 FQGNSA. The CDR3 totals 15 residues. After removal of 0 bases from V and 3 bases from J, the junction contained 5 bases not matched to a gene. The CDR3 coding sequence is TGTGCCAGCAGCTTAGCCCGGCAGGGGGTCTACGAGCAGTACTTC. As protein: CASSLARQGVYEQYF.

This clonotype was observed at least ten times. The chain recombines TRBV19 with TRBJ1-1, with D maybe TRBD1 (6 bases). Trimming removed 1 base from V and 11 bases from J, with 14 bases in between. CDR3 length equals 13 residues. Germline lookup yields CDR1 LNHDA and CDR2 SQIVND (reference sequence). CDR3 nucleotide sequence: TGTGCCAGTAGTATAGGTACCGAAACAGGGGCTTTCTTT. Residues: CASSIGTETGAFF.

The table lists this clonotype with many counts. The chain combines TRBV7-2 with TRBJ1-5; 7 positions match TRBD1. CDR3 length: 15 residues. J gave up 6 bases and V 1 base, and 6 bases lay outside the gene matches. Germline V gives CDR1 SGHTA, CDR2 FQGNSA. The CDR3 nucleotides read TGTGCCAGCAGCTTAGAGGGGGCATCGGGTCAGCCCCAGCATTTT. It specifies CASSLEGASGQPQHF.

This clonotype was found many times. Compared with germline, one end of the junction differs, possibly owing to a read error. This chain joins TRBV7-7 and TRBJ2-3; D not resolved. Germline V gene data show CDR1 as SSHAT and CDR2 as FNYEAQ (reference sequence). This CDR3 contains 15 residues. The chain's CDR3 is CASSPFVGSTDTQYF. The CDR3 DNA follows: TGTGCTAGCAGCCCCTTTGTGGGCAGCACAGATACGCAGTATTTT.

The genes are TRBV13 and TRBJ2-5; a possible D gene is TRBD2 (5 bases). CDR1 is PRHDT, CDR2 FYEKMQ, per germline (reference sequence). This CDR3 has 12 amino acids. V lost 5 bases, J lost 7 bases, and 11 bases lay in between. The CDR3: CASSRVRGTQYF. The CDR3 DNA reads TGTGCCAGCAGCCGAGTCCGGGGGACCCAGTACTTC.

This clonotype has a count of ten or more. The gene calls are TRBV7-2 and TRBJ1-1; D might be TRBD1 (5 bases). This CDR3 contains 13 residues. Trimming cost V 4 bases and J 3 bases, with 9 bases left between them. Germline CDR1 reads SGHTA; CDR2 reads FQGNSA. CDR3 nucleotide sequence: TGTGCCAGCAGCTCTTCCAGGGACACTGAAGCTTTCTTT. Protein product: CASSSSRDTEAFF.

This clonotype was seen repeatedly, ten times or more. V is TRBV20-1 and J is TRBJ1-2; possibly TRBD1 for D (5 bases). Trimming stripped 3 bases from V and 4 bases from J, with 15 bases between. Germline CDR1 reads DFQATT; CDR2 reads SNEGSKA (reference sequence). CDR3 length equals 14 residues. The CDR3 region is CSASQNRDGYGYTF. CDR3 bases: TGCAGTGCTAGTCAGAACCGGGACGGCTATGGCTACACCTTC.

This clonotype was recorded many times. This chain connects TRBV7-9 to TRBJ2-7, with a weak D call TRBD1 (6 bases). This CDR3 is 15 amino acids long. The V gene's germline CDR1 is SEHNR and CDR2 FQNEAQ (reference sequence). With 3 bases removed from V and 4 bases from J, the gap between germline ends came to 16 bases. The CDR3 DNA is TGTGCCAGCAGCTTCAGCCGGGACACGAATTACGAGCAGTACTTC. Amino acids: CASSFSRDTNYEQYF.

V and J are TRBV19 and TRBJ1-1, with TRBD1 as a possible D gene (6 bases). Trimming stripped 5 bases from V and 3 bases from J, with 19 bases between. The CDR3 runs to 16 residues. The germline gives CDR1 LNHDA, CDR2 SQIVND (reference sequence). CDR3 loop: CASSSSPTGYDTEAFF. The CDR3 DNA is TGTGCCAGTAGTTCAAGCCCTACAGGGTATGACACTGAAGCTTTCTTT.

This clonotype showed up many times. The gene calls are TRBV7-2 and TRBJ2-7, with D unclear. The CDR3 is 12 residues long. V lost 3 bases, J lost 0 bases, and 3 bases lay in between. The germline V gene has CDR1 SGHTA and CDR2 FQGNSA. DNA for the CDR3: TGTGCCAGCAGCTTGCACTCCTACGAGCAGTACTTC. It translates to CASSLHSYEQYF.

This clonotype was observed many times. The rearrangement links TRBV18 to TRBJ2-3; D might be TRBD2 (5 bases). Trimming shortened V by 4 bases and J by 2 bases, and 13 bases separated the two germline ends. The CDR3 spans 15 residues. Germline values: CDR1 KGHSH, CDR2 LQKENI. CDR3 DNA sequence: TGTGCCAGCTCACTTGGGAGAGATTCCACAGATACGCAGTATTTT. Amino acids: CASSLGRDSTDTQYF. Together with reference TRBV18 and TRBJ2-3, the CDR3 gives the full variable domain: NAGVMQNPRHLVRRRGQEARLRCSPMKGHSHVYWYRQLPEEGLKFMVYLQKENIIDESGMPKERFSAEFPKEGPSILRIQQVVRGDSAAYFCASSLGRDSTDTQYFGPGTRLTVL.

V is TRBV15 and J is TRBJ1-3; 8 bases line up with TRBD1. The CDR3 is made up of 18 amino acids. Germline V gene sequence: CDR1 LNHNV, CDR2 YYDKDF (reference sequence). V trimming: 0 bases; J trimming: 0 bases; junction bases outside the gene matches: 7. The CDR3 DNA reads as TGTGCCACCAGCAGAGAGGGGACAGGAGTAGGCTCTGGAAACACCATATATTTT. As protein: CATSREGTGVGSGNTIYF.

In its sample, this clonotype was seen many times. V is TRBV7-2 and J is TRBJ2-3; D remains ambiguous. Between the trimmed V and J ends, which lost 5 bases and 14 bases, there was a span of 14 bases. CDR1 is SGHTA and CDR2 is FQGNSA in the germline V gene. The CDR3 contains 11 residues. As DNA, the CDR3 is TGTGCCAGCAGCGTTTTGGGTTTGTGGTATTTT. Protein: CASSVLGLWYF.

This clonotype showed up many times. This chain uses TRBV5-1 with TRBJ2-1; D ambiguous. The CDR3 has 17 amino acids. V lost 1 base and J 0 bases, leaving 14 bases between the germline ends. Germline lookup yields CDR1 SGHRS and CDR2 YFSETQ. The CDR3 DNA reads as TGCGCCAGCAGCTTGATCGGCAGCCGAAGCTCCTACAATGAGCAGTTCTTC. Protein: CASSLIGSRSSYNEQFF.

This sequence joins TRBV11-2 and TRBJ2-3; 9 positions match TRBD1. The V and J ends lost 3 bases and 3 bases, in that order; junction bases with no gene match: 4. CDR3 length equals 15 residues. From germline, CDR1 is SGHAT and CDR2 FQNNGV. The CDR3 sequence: CASSFGTGWTDTQYF. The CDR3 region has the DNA TGTGCCAGCAGCTTTGGGACAGGGTGGACAGATACGCAGTATTTT.